A selection of T cell receptor beta chains follows, all from one sample in a study of cytomegalovirus exposure and HLA in healthy donors. Generated by immunoSEQ multiplex PCR, the TCRdb table keeps only in-frame clones and is missing some. The table shows some 140,000 clones, with roughly 79% occurring only once. Specimen: PBMCs. Receptors originate from a man between 18 and 35 years old in good health and CMV-seronegative. Each CDR3 is given with its conserved first and last residue. D genes are given only for firm matches. Not all rows give a size; the values are once, few, many and, for expanded clones, a class.

clone_size,d_call,j_call,v_call,cdr3_aa,cdr3_nt
-,-,TRBJ2-5,TRBV4-2,CASSLVVEETQYF,TGTGCCAGCAGCCTTGTAGTCGAAGAGACCCAGTACTTC
-,-,TRBJ2-2,TRBV29-1,CSVELAGRGTGELFF,TGCAGCGTTGAACTCGCGGGGCGGGGCACCGGGGAGCTGTTTTTT
-,TRBD2,TRBJ2-1,TRBV7-9,CASSLETSGPANEQFF,TGTGCCAGCAGCTTAGAGACTAGCGGTCCCGCCAATGAGCAGTTCTTC
few,TRBD2,TRBJ2-3,TRBV2,CASDSGGGSTDTQYF,TGTGCCAGCGATAGCGGGGGGGGTAGCACAGATACGCAGTATTTT
once,-,TRBJ1-1,TRBV9,CASSVVMNTEAFF,TGTGCCAGCAGCGTAGTCATGAACACTGAAGCTTTCTTT
-,TRBD1,TRBJ2-1,TRBV4-3,CASSQDYRGTNNEQFF,TGCGCCAGCAGCCAAGATTACAGGGGGACAAACAATGAGCAGTTCTTC
-,TRBD1,TRBJ2-7,TRBV6-6,CASSPTGYNEQYF,TGTGCCAGCAGTCCGACAGGGTACAACGAGCAGTACTTC
-,TRBD1,TRBJ2-7,TRBV30,CAWIGQGFRSEQYF,TGTGCCTGGATCGGACAGGGTTTTAGAAGCGAGCAGTACTTC
-,TRBD2,TRBJ2-7,TRBV7-9,CSSSFGGGKPYEQYF,TGTTCCAGCAGCTTCGGGGGGGGGAAGCCCTACGAGCAGTACTTC
-,TRBD1,TRBJ2-4,TRBV28,CASSRTGRYSKNIQYF,TGTGCCAGCAGTCGGACAGGGCGTTATTCGAAAAACATTCAGTACTTC
-,-,TRBJ2-7,TRBV5-1,CASRDTGSNYEQYF,TGCGCCAGCAGGGACACCGGGAGTAACTACGAGCAGTACTTC
-,-,TRBJ1-2,TRBV6-1,CASSETQDRNGYTF,TGTGCCAGCAGTGAAACCCAGGATAGAAATGGCTACACCTTC
once,TRBD2,TRBJ2-3,TRBV5-1,CASSTRRRGSWMDTQYF,TGCGCCAGCAGCACCCGCCGGCGGGGGTCATGGATGGATACGCAGTATTTT
-,TRBD1,TRBJ2-1,TRBV12-5,CASGFLTGQGTHNEQFF,TGTGCTAGTGGTTTTCTAACGGGACAGGGGACCCACAATGAGCAGTTCTTC
-,-,TRBJ2-7,TRBV11-3,CASSWAGGHEQYF,TGTGCCAGCAGCTGGGCAGGGGGGCACGAGCAGTACTTC
-,-,TRBJ2-2,TRBV6-5,CASTNGVDTGELFF,TGTGCCAGCACCAACGGGGTTGACACCGGGGAGCTGTTTTTT
once,-,TRBJ1-4,TRBV7-8,CASSPYDRTNEKLFF,TGTGCCAGCAGCCCTTACGACAGGACAAATGAAAAACTGTTTTTT
-,-,TRBJ1-6,TRBV7-2,CASSPQPRGNNSPLHF,TGTGCCAGCAGCCCTCAGCCTCGGGGAAATAATTCACCCCTCCACTTT
-,TRBD2,TRBJ2-3,TRBV4-2,CASSPVAGGPDTQYF,TGTGCCAGCAGCCCCGTAGCGGGGGGGCCTGATACGCAGTATTTT
few,-,TRBJ1-2,TRBV7-8,CASSSQGSYGYTF,TGTGCCAGCAGCTCACAGGGATCCTATGGCTACACCTTC
-,TRBD1,TRBJ2-7,TRBV19,CASSAGGQGNEQYF,TGTGCCAGTAGTGCCGGGGGACAGGGGAACGAGCAGTACTTC
-,TRBD1,TRBJ1-6,TRBV19,CASSIVDRGLSPLHF,TGTGCCAGTAGTATAGTAGACAGGGGGCTTTCACCCCTCCACTTT
-,TRBD1,TRBJ1-5,TRBV19,CASSPGTGGRNNQPQHF,TGTGCCAGTAGTCCTGGGACAGGGGGAAGAAACAATCAGCCCCAGCATTTT
-,TRBD1,TRBJ2-3,TRBV19,CASSIRQGLSTDTQYF,TGTGCCAGTAGTATTAGACAGGGATTATCCACAGATACGCAGTATTTT
-,-,TRBJ2-7,TRBV10-2,CASSVDRPYEQYF,TGCGCCAGCAGTGTTGACAGACCCTACGAGCAGTACTTC
-,-,TRBJ2-7,TRBV6-6,CASSYDSGEQYF,TGTGCCAGCAGTTACGACAGTGGCGAGCAGTACTTC
many,TRBD1,TRBJ2-1,TRBV6-1,CASSETGGEGNEQFF,TGTGCCAGCAGTGAGACAGGGGGCGAGGGCAATGAGCAGTTCTTC
few,-,TRBJ2-2,TRBV4-3,CASSQGGRRNGELFF,TGCGCCAGCAGCCAAGGAGGAAGACGGAACGGGGAGCTGTTTTTT
-,-,TRBJ2-5,TRBV6-6,CASSPPGQPKETQYF,TGTGCCAGCAGCCCTCCCGGACAGCCGAAAGAGACCCAGTACTTC
-,-,TRBJ1-1,TRBV21-1,CASSRGQMNTEAFF,TGTGCCAGCAGCAGGGGACAGATGAACACTGAAGCTTTCTTT
-,-,TRBJ2-3,TRBV5-1,CGSSFNRGPDTQYF,TGCGGCAGCAGCTTCAACCGGGGTCCAGATACGCAGTATTTT
-,-,TRBJ1-6,TRBV5-1,CASSLGHRDRSPLHF,TGCGCCAGCAGCTTGGGACACAGGGATCGTTCACCCCTCCACTTT
-,-,TRBJ1-6,TRBV6-6,CASTRAGDNSPLHF,TGTGCCAGCACCCGGGCGGGTGATAATTCACCCCTCCACTTT
-,TRBD2,TRBJ2-1,TRBV6-4,CASSEMRGGYNEQFF,TGTGCCAGCAGTGAAATGCGGGGGGGATACAATGAGCAGTTCTTC
few,-,TRBJ2-5,TRBV7-2,CASSYRVGDQETQYF,TGTGCCAGCAGCTATAGGGTAGGGGACCAAGAGACCCAGTACTTC
-,-,TRBJ2-1,TRBV18,CASSPANSGHEQFF,TGTGCCAGCTCACCAGCGAACTCTGGGCATGAGCAGTTCTTC
-,TRBD2,TRBJ2-3,TRBV15,CATSRGVQRGSTDTQYF,TGTGCCACCAGCAGAGGGGTTCAGCGGGGTAGCACAGATACGCAGTATTTT
few,-,TRBJ1-2,TRBV6-5,CASSSRGPPNYGYTF,TGTGCCAGCAGTTCCAGGGGCCCCCCTAACTATGGCTACACCTTC
-,-,TRBJ2-2,TRBV7-2,CASSITGSGELFF,TGTGCCAGCAGCATAACAGGGTCCGGGGAGCTGTTTTTT
few,TRBD2,TRBJ2-7,TRBV5-1,CASRGTNEQYF,TGCGCCAGCAGAGGGACTAACGAGCAGTACTTC
few,-,TRBJ2-7,TRBV7-2,CASSHSSYEQYF,TGTGCCAGCAGCCACAGCTCCTACGAGCAGTACTTC
-,-,TRBJ1-2,TRBV6-5,CASSYSSTDGYTF,TGTGCCAGCAGTTACTCATCGACAGATGGCTACACCTTC